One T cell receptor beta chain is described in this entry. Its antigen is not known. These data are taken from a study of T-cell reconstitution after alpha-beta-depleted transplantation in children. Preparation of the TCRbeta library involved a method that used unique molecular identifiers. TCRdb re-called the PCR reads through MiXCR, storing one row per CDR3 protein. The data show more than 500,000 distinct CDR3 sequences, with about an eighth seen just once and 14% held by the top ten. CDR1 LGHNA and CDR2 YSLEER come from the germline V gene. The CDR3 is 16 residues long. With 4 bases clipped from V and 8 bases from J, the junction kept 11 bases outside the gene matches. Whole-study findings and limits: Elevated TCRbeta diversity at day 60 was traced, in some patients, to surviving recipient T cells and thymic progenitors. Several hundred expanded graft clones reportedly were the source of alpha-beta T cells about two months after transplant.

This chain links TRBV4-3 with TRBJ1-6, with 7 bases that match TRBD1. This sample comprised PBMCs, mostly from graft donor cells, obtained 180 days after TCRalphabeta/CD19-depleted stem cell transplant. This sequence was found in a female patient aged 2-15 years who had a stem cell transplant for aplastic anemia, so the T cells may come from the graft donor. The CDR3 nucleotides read TGCGCCAGCAGCCGGCAGGGGGTTAATACCGATTCACCCCTCCACTTT. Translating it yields CASSRQGVNTDSPLHF.